The 30 T cell receptor beta chains reported below all come from one sample, sequenced in a study of T cell repertoires in cytomegalovirus infection. The antigens these receptors bind are not known. TCRdb redid the calling of the reads with MiXCR, one entry per CDR3 protein. The sample has 200,000 or so distinct CDR3 sequences, around 40% seen once. This sample comprised CD8+ T cells from cultured PBMCs, obtained from culture after CMV antigen stimulation. These receptors all come from a human donor in good health (CMV status not recorded). Some clones in this sample may be carry-over from other donors' samples.

The V gene is TRBV28, the J gene TRBJ2-5; D is ambiguous. V was pared by 1 base and J by 1 base, with 16 bases between. The CDR3 extends over 17 amino acids. CDR1 and CDR2 (germline): MDHEN, SYDVKM. The CDR3 protein is CASSLSVHSTRQETQYF. The CDR3 DNA follows: TGTGCCAGCAGTTTATCGGTCCACTCGACGCGCCAAGAGACCCAGTACTTC.

The gene calls are TRBV28 and TRBJ2-3; D uncertain. CDR1 and CDR2 from the germline V gene are MDHEN and SYDVKM. V lost 1 base, J lost 3 bases, and 8 bases lay in between. The CDR3 is 14 amino acids. This chain's CDR3 is CASSLYGQTDTQYF. The CDR3 nucleotides read TGTGCCAGCAGTTTATACGGGCAAACAGATACGCAGTATTTT. The whole variable domain, remainder taken from reference TRBV28 and TRBJ2-3, is DVKVTQSSRYLVKRTGEKVFLECVQDMDHENMFWYRQDPGLGLRLIYFSYDVKMKEKGDIPEGYSVSREKKERFSLILESASTNQTSMYLCASSLYGQTDTQYFGPGTRLTVL.

Ten or more counts support this clonotype. The J gene is TRBJ2-3, the V gene TRBV12-5; D gene ambiguous. V was trimmed by 3 bases and J by 0 bases, leaving 7 bases between them. From germline, CDR1 is LGHNT and CDR2 FRNRAP. This CDR3 is built from 14 residues. The CDR3 is CASGLYGSTDTQYF. The CDR3 DNA reads as TGTGCTAGTGGTTTATATGGGAGCACAGATACGCAGTATTTT.

This clonotype appeared a few times. CDR3 coding DNA: TGTGCCAGCAGTTTAGCGTCGTCGCAGGGAGTATTTGCTAACTATGGCTACACCTTC. This translates into CASSLASSQGVFANYGYTF. J is TRBJ1-2 and V is TRBV12-3 or TRBV12-4; possibly TRBD1 for D (5 bases). This CDR3 spans 19 amino acids. The germline V and J ends were trimmed by 0 bases and 0 bases, with 20 bases remaining between them.

V usage is TRBV7-2 and J usage is TRBJ2-1, with 9 nucleotides matching TRBD2. This CDR3 is 17 amino acids long. Trimming at V came to 2 bases and at J to 2 bases, leaving 7 bases not matched to a gene. The germline CDR1 and CDR2 sequences are SGHTA and FQGNSA. CDR3 loop: CASSLKEREAPYNEQFF. For the CDR3, the DNA is TGTGCCAGCAGCTTAAAGGAGCGGGAGGCCCCCTACAATGAGCAGTTCTTC.

The chain couples TRBV10-3 to TRBJ1-5, with D possibly matching TRBD1 (5 bases). Germline CDR1 and CDR2: ENHRY and SYGVKD. The length of the CDR3 is 15 residues. V dropped 0 bases and J dropped 3 bases, with 9 bases sitting between them. CDR3 region: CAISESGGYNQPQHF. In DNA, the CDR3 is TGTGCCATCAGTGAGTCGGGGGGTTACAATCAGCCCCAGCATTTT.

This chain uses TRBV3-1 with TRBJ1-6, with D possibly being TRBD1 (5 bases). V lost 1 base, J lost 0 bases, and 19 bases lay in between. Germline CDR1 reads LGHDT; CDR2 reads YNNKEL (reference sequence). This CDR3 is built from 20 residues. The CDR3 bases are TGTGCCAGCAGCCAAGGACCAGGGACTCGAAGCTTCTCCTATAATTCACCCCTCCACTTT. Its translation is CASSQGPGTRSFSYNSPLHF.

This clonotype occurred a few times. The J gene is TRBJ2-3, the V gene TRBV5-1, with D possibly TRBD2 on 5 matching bases. Germline CDR1 is SGHRS and CDR2 is YFSETQ. V lost 1 base to trimming and J lost 8 bases, with 14 bases between them. The CDR3 runs to 14 residues. CDR3 in DNA: TGCGCCAGCAGCTTGAACCGTCGCGAGGGTACGCAGTATTTT. Its translation: CASSLNRREGTQYF.

This clonotype has only a few counts. V gene TRBV28 combines with J gene TRBJ1-3, with D possibly being TRBD1 (6 bases). CDR3 length equals 18 residues. V was trimmed by 2 bases and J by 4 bases, leaving 21 bases between them. From germline, CDR1 is MDHEN and CDR2 SYDVKM. The CDR3 loop is CASSLTAPTTGMGNTIYF. The CDR3 DNA follows: TGTGCCAGCAGTTTAACGGCCCCAACAACAGGGATGGGAAACACCATATATTTT.

The chain combines TRBV6-5 with TRBJ2-7; 9 bases are a match to TRBD1. The V segment lost 8 bases and the J segment 2 bases; nucleotides outside the gene matches: 4. The germline V gene encodes CDR1 MNHEY and CDR2 SVGAGI. The CDR3 consists of 13 residues. CDR3 region: CASSGTGTYEQYF. The CDR3 DNA follows: TGTGCCAGCTCCGGGACAGGGACCTACGAGCAGTACTTC.

As to this clonotype: A much more abundant neighbour one base away suggests this may be a read error. The chain carries TRBV10-3 and TRBJ2-7; D is possibly TRBD1 (6 bases). The germline gives CDR1 ENHRY, CDR2 SYGVKD. This CDR3 spans 12 amino acids. CDR3 coding DNA: TGTGCCATCAGAGGGGGAGCCTACGAGCAGCACTTC. Translating it yields CAIRGGAYEQHF.

The rearrangement joins TRBV5-6 to TRBJ2-5; TRBD1 matches at 9 bases. From germline, CDR1 is SGHDT and CDR2 YYEEEE. The ends lost 4 bases at V and 0 bases at J; junction bases unmatched: 13. This CDR3 contains 18 residues. The CDR3 nucleotides are TGTGCCAGCAGCGACGACCTACAGGGGGCTCCGTACCAAGAGACCCAGTACTTC. It is translated as CASSDDLQGAPYQETQYF.

J is TRBJ2-3 and V is TRBV6-6; TRBD2 agrees at 9 bases. Germline trimming cut 5 bases from V and 3 bases from J; bases unmatched to any gene: 3. The CDR3 totals 14 residues. CDR1 MNHNY and CDR2 SVGAGI come from the germline V gene (reference sequence). The CDR3 nucleotides are TGTGCCAGCAGTACTAGCGGGTGGACAGATACGCAGTATTTT. Its translation is CASSTSGWTDTQYF.

The V and J genes are TRBV15 and TRBJ2-2; D may match TRBD1 or TRBD2 (6 bases each). V was clipped by 3 bases and J by 10 bases, with 18 bases between them. In germline, CDR1 is LNHNV, CDR2 YYDKDF (reference sequence). The CDR3 is made up of 15 amino acids. For the CDR3, the DNA is TGTGCCACCAGCAGTAAATACAGGGTGGGACTGGAGCTGTTTTTT. This codes for CATSSKYRVGLELFF.

The table lists this clonotype with many counts. The rearrangement uses TRBV7-2 and TRBJ2-5; TRBD2 matches at 10 bases. The CDR3 loop spans 15 amino acids. Germline values: CDR1 SGHTA, CDR2 FQGNSA. V lost 5 bases and J lost 1; bases outside the gene matches: 4. The CDR3 coding sequence is TGTGCCAGCAGCCTTGGACTAGCGGTCCAAGAGACCCAGTACTTC. It yields the protein CASSLGLAVQETQYF.

J is TRBJ2-2 and V is TRBV7-8; no definite D call. V lost 8 bases and J lost 7, with 17 bases in between. Germline CDR1 SGHVS, CDR2 FQNEAQ. The CDR3 sequence is 14 residues long. The CDR3 DNA reads TGTGCCAGCTCTTATGGGTCCGCGAACGGGGAGCTGTTTTTT. Protein sequence: CASSYGSANGELFF.

This clonotype is labeled medium-sized. The chain combines TRBV7-6 with TRBJ2-1; TRBD2 matches at 8 bases. V dropped 2 bases and J dropped 9; count of bases not matched to a gene: 15. The germline gives CDR1 SGHVS, CDR2 FNYEAQ. CDR3 length equals 17 residues. The DNA of the CDR3 is TGTGCCAGCAGCTTATCCTCCGGGACTAGAGTCCTAGGTGAGCAGTTCTTC. Translated: CASSLSSGTRVLGEQFF.

This rearrangement joins TRBV12-3 or TRBV12-4 to TRBJ1-2, with D unresolved. Trimming left V 5 bases short and J 7 bases short, with 23 bases between. This CDR3 has 16 amino acids. The CDR3 loop reads CASSLHPYWVVRGYTF. CDR3 DNA sequence: TGTGCCAGCAGTCTCCACCCATACTGGGTTGTGCGTGGCTACACCTTC.

The chain couples TRBV7-2 to TRBJ2-7; 11 positions match TRBD2. Germline V CDR1 and CDR2: SGHTA, FQGNSA. The CDR3 sequence is 17 residues long. V gave up 2 bases and J gave up 7 bases; unmatched junction bases: 13. CDR3 DNA: TGTGCCAGCAGCTTACCGGGGACTAGCGGTAACTACGGGGAGCAGTACTTC. It encodes CASSLPGTSGNYGEQYF. Together with reference TRBV7-2 and TRBJ2-7, the CDR3 gives the full variable domain: GAGVSQSPSNKVTEKGKDVELRCDPISGHTALYWYRQSLGQGLEFLIYFQGNSAPDKSGLPSDRFSAERTGGSVSTLTIQRTQQEDSAVYLCASSLPGTSGNYGEQYFGPGTRLTVT.

This clonotype has just a few counts. V and J are TRBV11-2 and TRBJ2-3; no clear D. V was trimmed by 2 bases and J by 0 bases, leaving 3 bases between them. Germline V CDR1 and CDR2: SGHAT, FQNNGV. CDR3 length equals 13 residues. The CDR3 here is CASSLMSTDTQYF. The CDR3 DNA reads TGTGCCAGCAGCTTAATGAGCACAGATACGCAGTATTTT.

V is TRBV4-1 and J is TRBJ2-7, with 10 bases fitting TRBD2. This CDR3 is built from 15 residues. The germline V gene has CDR1 MGHRA and CDR2 YSYEKL. The junction had 7 bases not matched to a gene; V was cut back by 4 bases and J by 4 bases. In DNA, the CDR3 is TGCGCCAGCAGCCCGGCCCCTAGCGGGGGTTACGAGCAGTACTTC. It translates to CASSPAPSGGYEQYF.

The gene calls are TRBV7-6 and TRBJ1-1; possible D gene TRBD1, 6 bases. The V gene's germline CDR1 is SGHVS and CDR2 FNYEAQ. This CDR3 is built from 14 residues. With 5 bases removed from V and 1 base from J, the gap between germline ends came to 11 bases. CDR3 sequence (DNA): TGTGCCAGCAGCGGGGGCAGGGGGAACACTGAAGCTTTCTTT. It encodes CASSGGRGNTEAFF.

This clonotype was detected a few times. V and J are TRBV6-4 and TRBJ2-1; 9 nucleotides line up with TRBD1. The V gene end was trimmed by 2 bases and the J gene end by 6 bases; junction bases not matched to a gene: 11. CDR1 and CDR2 from the germline V gene are MRHNA and SNTAGT. The CDR3 has 17 amino acids. The CDR3: CASSDTLRGTGSNEQFF. The CDR3 DNA is TGTGCCAGCAGTGACACACTCCGCGGGACAGGGAGCAATGAGCAGTTCTTC.

This clonotype was counted only a few times. J is TRBJ1-6 and V is TRBV7-9; D is possibly TRBD1 (6 bases). Germline V gene data show CDR1 as SEHNR and CDR2 as FQNEAQ (reference sequence). Trimming removed 3 bases from V and 10 bases from J, with 16 bases in between. This CDR3 spans 15 amino acids. The DNA of the CDR3 is TGTGCCAGCAGCTTTACAGGGTCGGTTAAGTCACCCCTCCACTTT. Amino acids: CASSFTGSVKSPLHF.

This clonotype was observed a few times. This chain joins TRBV12-3 or TRBV12-4 and TRBJ2-7, with 7 bases lining up with TRBD1. J was trimmed by 6 bases and V by 5 bases; bases with no gene match: 7. The CDR3 runs 13 residues. CDR3 sequence: CASSRQGGGEQYF. In nucleotides, the CDR3 is TGTGCCAGCAGTAGACAGGGTGGAGGCGAGCAGTACTTC.

This clonotype has just a few counts. The rearrangement joins TRBV11-1 to TRBJ2-2; 7 bases fit TRBD2. Germline CDR1 is SGHAT and CDR2 is FQDESV (reference sequence). J was trimmed by 4 bases and V by 2 bases; bases with no gene match: 10. This CDR3 has 17 amino acids. CDR3 protein: CASSLPERETGTGELFF. The CDR3 DNA reads as TGTGCCAGCAGCTTACCCGAGCGGGAAACAGGCACCGGGGAGCTGTTTTTT.

This clonotype was found a few times. This chain links TRBV7-6 with TRBJ1-2; weak D call: TRBD1 (6 bases). Trimming took 0 bases from V and 8 from J, leaving 13 bases between them. Germline V gene data show CDR1 as SGHVS and CDR2 as FNYEAQ. The CDR3 loop spans 14 amino acids. The CDR3 region has the DNA TGTGCCAGCAGCTTAGCGGGGGGCGCGAGCGGCTACACCTTC. It codes for CASSLAGGASGYTF.

This chain uses TRBV2 with TRBJ1-1; no clear D. Germline CDR1 is SNHLY and CDR2 is FYNNEI. This CDR3 has 14 residues. V lost 8 bases and J lost 2, with 15 bases in between. The CDR3 nucleotides read TGTGCCAGCGCGCCGGAACCGATTAACACTGAAGCTTTCTTT. This codes for CASAPEPINTEAFF.

The rearrangement links TRBV4-1 to TRBJ2-7, with D perhaps given as TRBD1 or TRBD2 (6 bases each). CDR1 is MGHRA, CDR2 YSYEKL, per germline. The V gene lost 4 bases and the J gene lost 2 bases, with 18 bases spanning the gap. The CDR3 length is 16 residues. In nucleotides, the CDR3 is TGCGCCAGCAGCCCCGGAAGATCGGGGGCAGCCTACGAGCAGTACTTC. Translating it yields CASSPGRSGAAYEQYF.

V usage is TRBV7-6 and J usage is TRBJ2-1; 13 bases map to TRBD2. V lost 4 bases and J lost 8; bases outside the gene matches: 11. CDR1 and CDR2 from the germline V gene are SGHVS and FNYEAQ. There are 17 residues in the CDR3. CDR3: CASSSHLLAGGQDEQFF. CDR3 bases: TGTGCCAGCAGCTCCCACCTACTAGCGGGGGGGCAGGATGAGCAGTTCTTC.